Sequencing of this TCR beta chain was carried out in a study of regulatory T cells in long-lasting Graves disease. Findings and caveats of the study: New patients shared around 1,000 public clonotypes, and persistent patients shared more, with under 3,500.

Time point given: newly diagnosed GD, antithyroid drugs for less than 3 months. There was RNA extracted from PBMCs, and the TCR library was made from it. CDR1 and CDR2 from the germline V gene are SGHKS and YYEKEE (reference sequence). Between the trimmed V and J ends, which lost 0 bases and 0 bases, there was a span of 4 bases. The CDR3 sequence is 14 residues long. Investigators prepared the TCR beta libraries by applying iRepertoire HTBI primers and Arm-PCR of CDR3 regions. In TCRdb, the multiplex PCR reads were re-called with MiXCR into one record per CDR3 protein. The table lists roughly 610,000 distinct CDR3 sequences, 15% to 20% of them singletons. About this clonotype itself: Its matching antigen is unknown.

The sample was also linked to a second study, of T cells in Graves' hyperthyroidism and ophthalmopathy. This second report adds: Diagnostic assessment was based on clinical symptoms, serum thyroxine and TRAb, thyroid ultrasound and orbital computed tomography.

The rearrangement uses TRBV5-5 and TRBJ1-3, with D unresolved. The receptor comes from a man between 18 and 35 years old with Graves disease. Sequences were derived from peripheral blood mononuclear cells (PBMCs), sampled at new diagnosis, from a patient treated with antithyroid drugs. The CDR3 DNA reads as TGTGCCAGCAGCTTGGTAGGCTCTGGAAACACCATATATTTT. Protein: CASSLVGSGNTIYF.